These 4 T cell receptor beta chains were all obtained from the same sample, sequenced in a study of cytomegalovirus exposure and HLA in healthy donors. A multiplex PCR was run with 60 Vbeta primers and 13 Jbeta primers. Using immunoSEQ multiplex PCR, the repertoire was profiled, and TCRdb retains in-frame clones only, with some absent. The profile shows approximately 170,000 clones, roughly 80% of them singletons. Material for sequencing was PBMCs. These receptors originate from a male donor in good health and CMV-seronegative.

The chain recombines TRBV9 with TRBJ2-1; weak D call: TRBD1 (6 bases). From germline, CDR1 is SGDLS and CDR2 YYNGEE. This CDR3 has 15 amino acids. Trimming left V 0 bases short and J 0 bases short, with 7 bases between. This CDR3 is CASSVEQGSYNEQFF. CDR3 nucleotides: TGTGCCAGCAGCGTAGAACAGGGCTCCTACAATGAGCAGTTCTTC.

The chain recombines TRBV27 with TRBJ2-5, with 9 bases identical to TRBD1. The germline V gene has CDR1 MNHEY and CDR2 SMNVEV (reference sequence). V gave up 5 bases and J gave up 2 bases; unmatched junction bases: 6. The CDR3 runs to 15 residues. CDR3: CASSAGQGGQETQYF. The CDR3 DNA sequence: TGTGCCAGCAGTGCGGGACAGGGTGGACAAGAGACCCAGTACTTC.

The gene calls are TRBV28 and TRBJ2-2, with D tentatively TRBD2 (5 bases). The CDR3 sequence is 14 residues long. Trimming shortened V by 3 bases and J by 5 bases, and 10 bases separated the two germline ends. Germline assignment: CDR1 MDHEN and CDR2 SYDVKM. The chain's CDR3 is CASSFLGGTGELFF. The DNA for the CDR3 is TGTGCCAGCAGTTTTCTGGGCGGGACCGGGGAGCTGTTTTTT. Looking up the rest from reference TRBV28 and TRBJ2-2 gives the full variable domain: DVKVTQSSRYLVKRTGEKVFLECVQDMDHENMFWYRQDPGLGLRLIYFSYDVKMKEKGDIPEGYSVSREKKERFSLILESASTNQTSMYLCASSFLGGTGELFFGEGSRLTVL.

This chain joins TRBV7-8 and TRBJ1-5; 12 nucleotides align to TRBD1. After removal of 4 bases from V and 0 bases from J, the junction contained 10 bases not matched to a gene. This CDR3 region has 19 residues. Germline CDR1 SGHVS, CDR2 FQNEAQ. The chain's CDR3 is CASSSNRDRGLYSNQPQHF. In DNA form, the CDR3 reads TGTGCCAGCAGCTCGAACCGGGACAGGGGGCTGTATAGCAATCAGCCCCAGCATTTT. Using reference TRBV7-8 and TRBJ1-5 for the parts outside the CDR3, the full variable domain is GAGVSQSPRYKVAKRGQDVALRCDPISGHVSLFWYQQALGQGPEFLTYFQNEAQLDKSGLPSDRFFAERPEGSVSTLKIQRTQQEDSAVYLCASSSNRDRGLYSNQPQHFGDGTRLSIL.